The rows below give T cell receptor beta chains drawn from one sample of a study of Ad26.COV2.S vaccination and SARS-CoV-2 variants. This table comes from immunoSEQ multiplex PCR, and its TCRdb copy is limited to in-frame clones, with some not included. Among about 390,000 clones listed, around 92% were seen once. Sequencing used peripheral blood, obtained in a trial of Ad26.COV2.S vaccine versus placebo. Receptor source: a person aged 18-65 years who received the Ad26.COV2.S COVID-19 vaccine or a placebo. The CDR3 runs from the conserved cysteine through the conserved F or W. Each record gives: J gene, clone size, V gene, D gene, CDR3 DNA, CDR3 protein. The D gene is left open where the match is weak. Clone size is not always given. Where it is, it says once, few, many or a class for expanded clones.

>TRBJ1-2|once|TRBV28|-
TGTGCCAGCTCAGGAGGGGGGCATGGCTACACCTTC
CASSGGGHGYTF
>TRBJ2-3|-|TRBV19|-
TGTGCCAGTAGTGCGGGGAAAGTCGCAGATACGCAGTATTTT
CASSAGKVADTQYF
>TRBJ2-3|-|TRBV20-1|TRBD2
TGCAGTGCTAGTCCGGGGGGGCCGAGGGATACGCAGTATTTT
CSASPGGPRDTQYF
>TRBJ2-6|-|TRBV2|-
TGTGCCAGCATAGGGGCGCGGGGGGCCAACGTCCTGACTTTC
CASIGARGANVLTF
>TRBJ2-2|-|TRBV4-1|-
TGCGCCAGCAGCCCGGGACTGAACGGCGGGGAGCTGTTTTTT
CASSPGLNGGELFF
>TRBJ2-5|-|TRBV9|TRBD2
TGTGCCAGCAGCCGTTCTAGCGGGGGTGAGACCCAGTACTTC
CASSRSSGGETQYF
>TRBJ2-7|-|TRBV21-1|-
TGTGCCAGCAGCAAAGTCTCCGAAGTTGGTTGGTGCGCGGGACAGGGGTCGTACGAGCAGTACTTC
CASSKVSEVGWCAGQGSYEQYF
>TRBJ1-4|-|TRBV18|TRBD1
TGTGCCAGCTCACTCGGACAGGCTGCGGTAAAACTGTTTTTT
CASSLGQAAVKLFF
>TRBJ1-1|once|TRBV27|-
TGTGCCAGCAGTTTCGGAGGGGAACTAACTGAAGCTTTCTTT
CASSFGGELTEAFF
>TRBJ2-5|-|TRBV6-2/TRBV6-3|-
TGTGCCAGCAGTTACTCCGGCGGGCGGAGAGAGACCCAGTACTTC
CASSYSGGRRETQYF
>TRBJ2-3|-|TRBV15|-
TGTGCCACCAGCAGCGGCCGGGCTGGGGGGACAGATACGCAGTATTTT
CATSSGRAGGTDTQYF
>TRBJ2-1|-|TRBV5-1|TRBD1
TGCGCCAGCAGCTTGGCCTCCGCAGGGGGCTCCTACAATGAGCAGTTCTTC
CASSLASAGGSYNEQFF
>TRBJ2-1|-|TRBV20-1|-
TGCAGTGCTAGTCGGGGATCTCCCTACAATGAGCAGTTCTTC
CSASRGSPYNEQFF
>TRBJ1-2|-|TRBV11-2|-
TGTGCCAGCAGCTTAGATAATGCAGTCCTCTATGGCTACACCTTC
CASSLDNAVLYGYTF
>TRBJ1-6|-|TRBV4-3|-
TGCGCCAGCAGCCCCGGGCACTCTGATAATTCACCCCTCCACTTT
CASSPGHSDNSPLHF
>TRBJ2-7|-|TRBV7-2|TRBD2
TGTGCCAGCAGCCCGGGACTAGCGTTCCACGAGCAGTACTTC
CASSPGLAFHEQYF
>TRBJ2-7|-|TRBV7-9|TRBD2
TGTGCCAGCAGCCCGGGGGGGCCTTACGAGCAGTACTTC
CASSPGGPYEQYF
>TRBJ2-2|-|TRBV10-2|-
TGCGCCAGCAGTGTAGGGTCCTATCACGTACCGAAGAACACCGGGGAGCTGTTTTTT
CASSVGSYHVPKNTGELFF
>TRBJ1-5|-|TRBV12-5|-
TGTGCTAGTGGACGAAACAGTGTTCATCAGCCCCAGCATTTT
CASGRNSVHQPQHF
>TRBJ1-1|-|TRBV14|-
TGTGCCAGCAGCCTCCCCGGGACTGAAGCTTTCTTT
CASSLPGTEAFF
>TRBJ1-1|-|TRBV20-1|-
TGCAGTGCTGGTGACCCGCAGAGGGGCACTGAAGCTTTCTTT
CSAGDPQRGTEAFF
>TRBJ2-1|-|TRBV11-3|-
TGTGCCAGCAGCTTTGGGGGGGCCCTCGATGAGCAGTTCTTC
CASSFGGALDEQFF
>TRBJ1-4|-|TRBV11-2|TRBD1
TGTGCCAGCAGCCGGAGGACAGGGAGTGCAACTAATGAAAAACTGTTTTTT
CASSRRTGSATNEKLFF
>TRBJ1-4|-|TRBV7-2|-
TGTGCCAGCAGCTTAGCTGAGGGAACTAATGAAAAACTGTTTTTT
CASSLAEGTNEKLFF
>TRBJ1-4|few|TRBV7-2|TRBD1
TGTGCCAGCAGCCAAACAGGGGAAGAACTGTTTTTT
CASSQTGEELFF
>TRBJ1-5|once|TRBV7-2|-
TGTGCCAGCAGCTTAGGGGAGGGGTATCAGCCCCAGCATTTT
CASSLGEGYQPQHF
>TRBJ2-5|-|TRBV5-1|-
TGCGCCAGCAGCCACCGACAGGTTCAAGAGACCCAGTACTTC
CASSHRQVQETQYF
>TRBJ2-7|few|TRBV27|TRBD1
TGTGCCAGCAGTTTAAACAGGGGGGTCGAGCAGTACTTC
CASSLNRGVEQYF
>TRBJ1-2|-|TRBV7-9|-
TGTGCCAGCAGCTTTGGGGGAGACTATGGCTACACCTTC
CASSFGGDYGYTF
>TRBJ2-2|-|TRBV14|-
TGTGCCAGCGGACAGTACACCGGGGAGCTGTTTTTT
CASGQYTGELFF
>TRBJ1-1|-|TRBV5-1|-
TGCGCCAGCAGCTTGGCAGCGGAGAACACTGAAGCTTTCTTT
CASSLAAENTEAFF
>TRBJ2-2|-|TRBV28|-
TGTGCCAGCAGCTCCGGTACCGGGGAGCTGTTTTTT
CASSSGTGELFF
>TRBJ2-7|-|TRBV6-6|-
TGTGCCAGCAGAATCTCGCCGGCAGGGACCTCCTACGAGCAGTACTTC
CASRISPAGTSYEQYF
>TRBJ2-1|-|TRBV5-1|-
TGCGCCCGCAGCTGGGCCGGTGGGGGGGCCGTAGATGAGCAGTTCTTC
CARSWAGGGAVDEQFF
>TRBJ2-1|once|TRBV28|TRBD2
TGTGCCAGCAGTTTGGGGACTAGCTACAATGAGCAGTTCTTC
CASSLGTSYNEQFF
>TRBJ2-7|-|TRBV7-9|-
TGTGCCAGCAGCCCACGTCGGAACGAGCAGTACTTC
CASSPRRNEQYF
>TRBJ1-3|-|TRBV5-1|TRBD1
TGCGCCAGCAGTCTGGAGTCCGGGACAGGGGAGGAGAACACCATATATTTT
CASSLESGTGEENTIYF
>TRBJ2-7|-|TRBV9|TRBD1
TGTGCCAGCAGCGCCACCCAGGGACAGGGAGGTAGGGAGCAGTACTTC
CASSATQGQGGREQYF
>TRBJ2-3|-|TRBV6-1|TRBD2
TGTGCCAGCAGTGACGGACTAGCGGGGGTTACTAGCACAGATACGCAGTATTTT
CASSDGLAGVTSTDTQYF
>TRBJ2-5|-|TRBV9|TRBD2
TGTGCCAGCAGCGTGGCCCAGGCTAGCGGTAAAGAGACCCAGTACTTC
CASSVAQASGKETQYF
>TRBJ1-4|-|TRBV10-2|-
TGCGCCAGCAGGAGTCGGGGGGCCGCTGAAAAACTGTTTTTT
CASRSRGAAEKLFF
>TRBJ2-7|once|TRBV11-2|-
TGTGCCAGCAGCATCGGGACGGACTACGAGCAGTACTTC
CASSIGTDYEQYF
>TRBJ2-7|once|TRBV21-1|-
TGTGCCAGCAGCAAAGTAGGGAGGGCTCCTGGTGGGGAAGAGCAGTACTTC
CASSKVGRAPGGEEQYF
>TRBJ2-7|once|TRBV7-9|TRBD1
TGTGCCAGCAGCTCCCTGGGACAGGGAGTCTTCGAGCAGTACTTC
CASSSLGQGVFEQYF
>TRBJ1-5|-|TRBV5-1|TRBD1
TGCGCCAGCAGCCGGACAGGAGGTGACCAGCCCCAGCATTTT
CASSRTGGDQPQHF